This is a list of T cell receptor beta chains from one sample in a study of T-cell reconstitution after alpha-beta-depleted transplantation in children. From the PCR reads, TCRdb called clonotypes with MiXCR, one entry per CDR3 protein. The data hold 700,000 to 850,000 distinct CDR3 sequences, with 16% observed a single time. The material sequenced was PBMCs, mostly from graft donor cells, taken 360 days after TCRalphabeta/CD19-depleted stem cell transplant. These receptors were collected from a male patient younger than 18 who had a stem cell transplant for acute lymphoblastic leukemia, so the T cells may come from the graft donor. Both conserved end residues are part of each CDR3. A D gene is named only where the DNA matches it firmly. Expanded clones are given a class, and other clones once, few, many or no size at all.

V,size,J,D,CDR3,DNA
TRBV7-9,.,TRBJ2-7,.,CASSLFGVAYEQYF,TGTGCCAGCAGCTTATTCGGCGTCGCCTACGAGCAGTACTTC
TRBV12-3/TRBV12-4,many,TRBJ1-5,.,CASSFGNPIQPQHF,TGTGCCAGCAGTTTTGGTAACCCAATTCAGCCCCAGCATTTT
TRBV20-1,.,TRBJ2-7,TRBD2,CSAEGLAGPASSYEQYF,TGCAGTGCGGAAGGACTAGCGGGCCCTGCCAGCTCCTACGAGCAGTACTTC
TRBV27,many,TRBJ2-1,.,CASSLSSSFSYNEQFF,TGTGCCAGCAGTTTATCGTCTAGCTTCTCCTACAATGAGCAGTTCTTC
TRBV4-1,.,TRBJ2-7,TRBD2,CASSVAGTSGRYEQYF,TGCGCCAGCAGCGTAGCAGGGACTAGCGGACGCTACGAGCAGTACTTC
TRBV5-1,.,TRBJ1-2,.,CASSLDGDWDYGYTF,TGCGCCAGCAGCTTGGACGGAGATTGGGACTATGGCTACACCTTC
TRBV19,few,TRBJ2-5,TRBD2,CASSILSSGRGQETQYF,TGTGCCAGTAGTATTTTGTCTAGCGGGAGAGGACAAGAGACCCAGTACTTC
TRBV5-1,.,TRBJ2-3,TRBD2,CASSLGAGDPDTQYF,TGCGCCAGCAGCTTGGGGGCGGGAGATCCAGATACGCAGTATTTT
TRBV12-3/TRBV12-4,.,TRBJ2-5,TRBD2,CASSGTTAFETQYF,TGTGCCAGCAGCGGGACTACCGCTTTCGAGACCCAGTACTTC
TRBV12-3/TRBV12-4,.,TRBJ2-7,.,CASSPVEALTLTYEQYF,TGTGCCAGCAGTCCCGTTGAGGCCTTGACCTTAACCTACGAGCAGTACTTC
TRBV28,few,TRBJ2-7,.,CATDGQISSYEQYF,TGTGCCACCGACGGACAAATTAGCTCCTACGAGCAGTACTTC
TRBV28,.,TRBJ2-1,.,CASTGGHPVARSYNEQFF,TGTGCCAGCACGGGTGGACACCCGGTAGCCCGCTCCTACAATGAGCAGTTCTTC
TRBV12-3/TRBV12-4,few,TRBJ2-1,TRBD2,CASSFLAGVLNNEQFF,TGTGCCAGCAGTTTCTTAGCGGGAGTCCTTAACAATGAGCAGTTCTTC
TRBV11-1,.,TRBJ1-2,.,CASSLDGTDSPLNYGYTF,TGTGCCAGCAGCTTAGATGGGACGGACTCCCCTCTGAACTATGGCTACACCTTC
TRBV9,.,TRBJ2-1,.,CASSPSSGYHNEQFF,TGTGCCAGCAGCCCCTCCTCAGGGTATCACAATGAGCAGTTCTTC
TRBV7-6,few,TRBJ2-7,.,CASSLVRDRNYEQYF,TGTGCCAGCAGCTTAGTCCGGGACCGAAACTACGAGCAGTACTTC
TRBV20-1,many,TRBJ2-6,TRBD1,CSASPWTGSRGANVLTF,TGCAGTGCTAGCCCCTGGACAGGGTCCCGGGGGGCCAACGTCCTGACTTTC
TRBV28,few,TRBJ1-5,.,CASSDGGGRNQPQHF,TGTGCCAGCAGCGATGGGGGGGGGAGAAATCAGCCCCAGCATTTT
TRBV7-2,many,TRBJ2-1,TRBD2,CASSVGTSGRSGEQFF,TGTGCCAGCAGCGTAGGGACTAGCGGGAGGTCCGGTGAGCAGTTCTTC
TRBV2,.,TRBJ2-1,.,CASSVDSPHNEQFF,TGTGCCAGCAGTGTTGACAGCCCCCACAATGAGCAGTTCTTC
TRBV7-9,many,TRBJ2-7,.,CASSPSRSYEQYF,TGTGCCAGCAGCCCCTCCCGCTCCTACGAGCAGTACTTC
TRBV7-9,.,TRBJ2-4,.,CASSLASGSDIQYF,TGTGCCAGCAGCTTAGCCTCGGGGTCTGACATTCAGTACTTC
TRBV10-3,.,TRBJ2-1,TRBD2,CAISESRLAGEPNEQFF,TGTGCCATCAGTGAGTCACGACTAGCGGGAGAGCCCAATGAGCAGTTCTTC
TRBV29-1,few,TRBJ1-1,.,CSVVEQEGTEAFF,TGCAGCGTTGTCGAACAGGAGGGCACTGAAGCTTTCTTT
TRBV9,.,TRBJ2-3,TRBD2,CASSATSGNTDTQYF,TGTGCCAGCAGCGCGACTAGCGGAAACACAGATACGCAGTATTTT
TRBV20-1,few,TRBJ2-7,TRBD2,CSATLSGRSGPGAYEQYF,TGCAGTGCCACACTTAGCGGGAGGTCAGGCCCAGGAGCCTACGAGCAGTACTTC
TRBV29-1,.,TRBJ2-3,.,CSVTVLGQPTQYF,TGCAGCGTCACCGTCCTTGGGCAGCCTACGCAGTATTTT
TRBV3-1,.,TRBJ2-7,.,CASAPPRAVLTYEQYF,TGTGCCAGCGCCCCTCCTAGAGCAGTTTTGACCTACGAGCAGTACTTC
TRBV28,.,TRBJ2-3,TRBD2,CASSSDLLAGPLDTQYF,TGTGCCAGCAGTTCTGATCTACTAGCGGGACCTCTAGATACGCAGTATTTT
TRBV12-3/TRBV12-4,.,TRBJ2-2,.,CASAGAGELFF,TGTGCCAGCGCAGGGGCCGGGGAGCTGTTTTTT
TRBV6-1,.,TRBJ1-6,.,CASRRFVLGNSPLHF,TGTGCCAGCAGGCGGTTTGTACTGGGCAATTCACCCCTCCACTTT
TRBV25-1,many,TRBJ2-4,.,CASSGGNIQYF,TGTGCCAGCAGCGGTGGAAACATTCAGTACTTC
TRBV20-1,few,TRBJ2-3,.,CSARETAWHRGDTQYF,TGCAGTGCTAGAGAGACTGCGTGGCATCGGGGAGATACGCAGTATTTT
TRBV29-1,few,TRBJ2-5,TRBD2,CSVGRLAGETQYF,TGCAGCGTTGGCAGGCTAGCGGGGGAGACCCAGTACTTC
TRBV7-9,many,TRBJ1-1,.,CATIRGNTEAFF,TGTGCCACTATTAGAGGGAACACTGAAGCTTTCTTT
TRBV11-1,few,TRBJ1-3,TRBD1,CASTLIPARDRGSGNTIYF,TGTGCCAGCACCCTTATCCCTGCCCGGGACAGGGGCTCTGGAAACACCATATATTTT
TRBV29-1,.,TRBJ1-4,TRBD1,CSVLTGEEEKLFF,TGCAGCGTCCTGACAGGGGAGGAGGAAAAACTGTTTTTT
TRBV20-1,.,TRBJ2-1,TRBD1,CSARPFQGETYNEQFF,TGCAGTGCTAGACCATTCCAGGGGGAAACCTACAATGAGCAGTTCTTC
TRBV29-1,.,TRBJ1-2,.,CSVAETGFYGYTF,TGCAGCGTAGCTGAGACAGGCTTTTATGGCTACACCTTC
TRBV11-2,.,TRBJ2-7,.,CASSTADYPFSYEQYF,TGTGCCAGCAGCACCGCGGACTACCCCTTCTCCTACGAGCAGTACTTC
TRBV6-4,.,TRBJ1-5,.,CANSDSSGGNQPQHF,TGTGCCAACAGTGACTCCTCGGGTGGCAATCAGCCCCAGCATTTT
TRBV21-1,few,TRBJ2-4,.,CASSTLAGGGTAKNIQYF,TGTGCCAGCAGCACCCTAGCGGGAGGGGGAACAGCCAAAAACATTCAGTACTTC
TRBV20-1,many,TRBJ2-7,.,CSAGGRWDHEQYF,TGCAGTGCTGGAGGACGGTGGGACCACGAGCAGTACTTC
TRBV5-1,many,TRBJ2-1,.,CASSFTGHEQFF,TGCGCCAGCAGCTTTACAGGGCATGAGCAGTTCTTC
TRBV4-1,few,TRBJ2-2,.,CASSPVSVGELFF,TGCGCCAGCAGCCCCGTGAGCGTCGGGGAGCTGTTTTTT
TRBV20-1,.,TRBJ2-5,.,CSAIFSPETQYF,TGCAGTGCTATATTTAGCCCGGAGACCCAGTACTTC
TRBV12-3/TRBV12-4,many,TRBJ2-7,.,CASSLPGDYEQYF,TGTGCCAGCAGTTTACCAGGGGACTACGAGCAGTACTTC
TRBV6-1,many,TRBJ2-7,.,CASSFFGSRSYEQYF,TGTGCCAGCAGCTTCTTTGGGTCCCGCTCCTACGAGCAGTACTTC
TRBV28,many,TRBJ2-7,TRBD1,CASSSTGVVNEQYF,TGTGCCAGCAGTTCTACAGGGGTGGTCAACGAGCAGTACTTC
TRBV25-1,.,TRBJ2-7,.,CASSAWPSYEQYF,TGTGCCAGCAGTGCCTGGCCCAGCTACGAGCAGTACTTC
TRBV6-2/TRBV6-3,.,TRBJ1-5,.,CASSYLQVNQPQHF,TGTGCCAGCAGTTACCTGCAGGTTAATCAGCCCCAGCATTTT
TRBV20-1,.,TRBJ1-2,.,CSARSGTDGSYTF,TGCAGTGCTAGATCCGGGACGGATGGAAGCTACACCTTC
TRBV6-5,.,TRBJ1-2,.,CATGDYGYTF,TGTGCCACCGGGGACTATGGCTACACCTTC
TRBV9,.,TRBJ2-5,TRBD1,CASSAGGGETQYF,TGTGCCAGCAGCGCAGGGGGCGGGGAGACCCAGTACTTC
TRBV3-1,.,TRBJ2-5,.,CASSQDSYSYEETQYF,TGTGCCAGCAGCCAAGATTCGTACAGCTACGAAGAGACCCAGTACTTC